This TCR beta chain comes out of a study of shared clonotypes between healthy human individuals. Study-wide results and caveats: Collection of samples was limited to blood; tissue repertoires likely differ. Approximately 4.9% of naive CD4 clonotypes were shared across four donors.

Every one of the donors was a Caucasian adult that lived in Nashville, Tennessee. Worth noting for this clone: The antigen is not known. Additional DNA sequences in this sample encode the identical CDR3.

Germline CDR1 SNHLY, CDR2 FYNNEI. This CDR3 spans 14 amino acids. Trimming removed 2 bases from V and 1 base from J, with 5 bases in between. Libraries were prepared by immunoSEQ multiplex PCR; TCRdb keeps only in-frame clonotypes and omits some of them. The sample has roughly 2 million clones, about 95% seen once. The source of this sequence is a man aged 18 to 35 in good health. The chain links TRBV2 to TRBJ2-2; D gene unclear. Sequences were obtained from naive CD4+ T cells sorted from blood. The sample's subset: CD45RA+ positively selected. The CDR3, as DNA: TGTGCCAGCAGTGAATTCCGGAACACCGGGGAGCTGTTTTTT. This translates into CASSEFRNTGELFF. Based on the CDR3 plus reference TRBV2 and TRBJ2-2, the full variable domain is EPEVTQTPSHQVTQMGQEVILRCVPISNHLYFYWYRQILGQKVEFLVSFYNNEISEKSEIFDDQFSVERPDGSNFTLKIRSTKLEDSAMYFCASSEFRNTGELFFGEGSRLTVL.